This TCR beta chain was observed in a study of blood T cells in healthy people across ages. Alongside a J-beta primer mix, a sample-barcoded 5' primer served in a second PCR lasting about 6 to 11 cycles. All samples yielded 2.5 million or more CDR3-containing paired-end reads. TCRdb fed the 5' RACE reads into MiXCR, producing one record per CDR3 protein. The table includes about 1.5 million distinct CDR3 sequences, 35% to 45% detected once. At least ten counts were recorded for this clonotype. The V and J ends lost 6 bases and 4 bases respectively, with 13 bases between them. This CDR3 is built from 14 residues.

The sample taken for sequencing was blood. The gene calls are TRBV12-3 or TRBV12-4 and TRBJ1-5; tentatively, D is TRBD1 (5 bases). The source is a woman between 18 and 29 years old in good health. The CDR3 sequence is CASSPGGGNQPQHF. In DNA, the CDR3 is TGTGCCAGCAGCCCGGGGGGAGGGAATCAGCCCCAGCATTTT.